This section outlines one TCR beta chain sequence together with its context. Its matching antigen is unknown. This sample is part of a study of Ad26.COV2.S vaccination and SARS-CoV-2 variants. Study-level information: This donor came from the COV1001 trial of Ad26.COV2.S. In the study, Ad26.COV2.S was injected intramuscularly once, or twice 56 days apart. Broader study findings: Analyses of TCR breadth and depth may have underestimated total T cell responses. The authors reported substantial breadth in spike-specific CD8+ and CD4+ T cell responses after vaccination.

The CDR3 extends over 12 amino acids. CDR1 and CDR2 from the germline V gene are SGHTA and FQGTGA. The V end was cut by 5 bases, the J end by 6 bases, with 8 bases between. Treatment given: roughly 19 received Ad26.COV2.S at low or high dose, single or two shots; roughly five received placebo; per-sample allocation not given. Samples analyzed were those drawn on day 63 after the first vaccine or placebo injection. Using immunoSEQ multiplex PCR, the repertoire was profiled, and TCRdb retains in-frame clones only, with some absent. This table holds roughly 420,000 clones, roughly nine tenths found once.

The V call is TRBV7-3, the J call TRBJ2-1; D uncertain. Sequenced here: peripheral blood, sampled in a trial of Ad26.COV2.S vaccine versus placebo. This sequence was found in a person between 18 and 65 years old who received the Ad26.COV2.S COVID-19 vaccine or a placebo. CDR3 bases: TGTGCCAGCAGCCTTCAACCCAATGAGCAGTTCTTC. Translation gives CASSLQPNEQFF.